These T cell receptor beta chains were read from a single sample in a study of vaccination and CD4 T cells after COVID-19. A single record per CDR3 protein comes from TCRdb applying MiXCR to the PCR reads. The table lists about 21,000 distinct CDR3 sequences, more than 45% of them singletons, with about 1% in the top ten. This specimen was CD4+ T cells from blood, taken before SARS-CoV-2 vaccination. These receptors were collected from a human donor who had recovered from COVID-19. Both conserved end residues are part of each CDR3. A D gene is named only where the DNA matches it firmly. Clone size is stated in some rows and not others, as once, few, many or a class when expanded.

CDR3aa: CASPPVTLSTDTQYF
CDR3nt: TGTGCCAGCCCCCCCGTGACACTTAGCACAGATACGCAGTATTTT
v_gene: TRBV21-1
j_gene: TRBJ2-3
d_gene: -
abundance: few

CDR3aa: CASRAGQHNQPQHF
CDR3nt: TGTGCCAGCAGGGCGGGACAACACAATCAGCCCCAGCATTTT
v_gene: TRBV28
j_gene: TRBJ1-5
d_gene: -
abundance: few

CDR3aa: CASSSGLAGVGELFF
CDR3nt: TGTGCCAGCAGTTCGGGACTAGCGGGAGTCGGGGAGCTGTTTTTT
v_gene: TRBV6-2/TRBV6-3
j_gene: TRBJ2-2
d_gene: TRBD2
abundance: few

CDR3aa: CASSLSGTGENIQYF
CDR3nt: TGTGCCAGCAGCCTTAGCGGGACTGGCGAAAACATTCAGTACTTC
v_gene: TRBV7-3
j_gene: TRBJ2-4
d_gene: TRBD2
abundance: -

CDR3aa: CASSPRGGQGSGELFF
CDR3nt: TGTGCCAGCAGCCCTAGAGGGGGACAGGGCAGCGGGGAGCTGTTTTTT
v_gene: TRBV7-2
j_gene: TRBJ2-2
d_gene: TRBD1
abundance: -

CDR3aa: CSARDWVDRVGSPLHF
CDR3nt: TGCAGTGCTAGAGATTGGGTCGACAGAGTGGGTTCACCCCTCCACTTT
v_gene: TRBV20-1
j_gene: TRBJ1-6
d_gene: -
abundance: -

CDR3aa: CASSPRAIGRGYTF
CDR3nt: TGTGCCAGCAGCCCCAGGGCGATAGGGCGCGGCTACACCTTC
v_gene: TRBV6-1
j_gene: TRBJ1-2
d_gene: -
abundance: few

CDR3aa: CASSLGTVASTDTQYF
CDR3nt: TGTGCCAGCAGCCTCGGGACCGTGGCCAGCACAGATACGCAGTATTTT
v_gene: TRBV7-3
j_gene: TRBJ2-3
d_gene: -
abundance: -

CDR3aa: CASSYSGGTGGSPLHF
CDR3nt: TGTGCCAGCAGTTACTCAGGGGGGACGGGGGGTTCACCCCTCCACTTT
v_gene: TRBV6-5
j_gene: TRBJ1-6
d_gene: -
abundance: -

CDR3aa: CATSLRERGTDTQYF
CDR3nt: TGTGCCACCAGTCTCAGGGAGCGTGGCACAGATACGCAGTATTTT
v_gene: TRBV24-1
j_gene: TRBJ2-3
d_gene: -
abundance: -

CDR3aa: CASSGPNGHEQYF
CDR3nt: TGTGCCAGCAGCGGGCCCAACGGGCACGAGCAGTACTTC
v_gene: TRBV7-2
j_gene: TRBJ2-7
d_gene: -
abundance: -

CDR3aa: CSAPWPGQYNEQFF
CDR3nt: TGCAGTGCCCCGTGGCCGGGGCAATACAATGAGCAGTTCTTC
v_gene: TRBV20-1
j_gene: TRBJ2-1
d_gene: -
abundance: -

CDR3aa: CASSTFSGRGIDTQYF
CDR3nt: TGTGCCAGTAGTACATTTAGCGGGAGAGGGATAGATACGCAGTATTTT
v_gene: TRBV19
j_gene: TRBJ2-3
d_gene: TRBD2
abundance: once

CDR3aa: CASSRTGDGNSPLHF
CDR3nt: TGCGCCAGCAGCCGAACAGGGGACGGTAATTCACCCCTCCACTTT
v_gene: TRBV4-1
j_gene: TRBJ1-6
d_gene: TRBD1
abundance: -

CDR3aa: CSARGEAGGQETQYF
CDR3nt: TGCAGTGCTAGAGGGGAGGCGGGAGGCCAAGAGACCCAGTACTTC
v_gene: TRBV20-1
j_gene: TRBJ2-5
d_gene: TRBD2
abundance: -

CDR3aa: CASSLAGAMGYEQYF
CDR3nt: TGTGCCAGCAGCTTAGCGGGAGCGATGGGCTACGAGCAGTACTTC
v_gene: TRBV7-2
j_gene: TRBJ2-7
d_gene: -
abundance: -

CDR3aa: CATSLSGRATDTQYF
CDR3nt: TGTGCCACCAGTCTTAGCGGGCGAGCCACAGATACGCAGTATTTT
v_gene: TRBV24-1
j_gene: TRBJ2-3
d_gene: TRBD2
abundance: few

CDR3aa: CASSGAGQAEETQYF
CDR3nt: TGCGCCAGCAGTGGGGCGGGACAGGCCGAAGAGACCCAGTACTTC
v_gene: TRBV10-2
j_gene: TRBJ2-5
d_gene: TRBD1
abundance: -

CDR3aa: CASSATASSYNSPLHF
CDR3nt: TGTGCCAGCTCAGCAACAGCGAGCTCCTATAATTCACCCCTCCACTTT
v_gene: TRBV18
j_gene: TRBJ1-6
d_gene: -
abundance: -

CDR3aa: CASSIGGGNSPLHF
CDR3nt: TGTGCCAGTAGTATAGGCGGTGGTAATTCACCCCTCCACTTT
v_gene: TRBV19
j_gene: TRBJ1-6
d_gene: -
abundance: -

CDR3aa: CASSAGPRDIFTDTQYF
CDR3nt: TGCGCCAGCAGTGCAGGACCGCGAGACATATTCACAGATACGCAGTATTTT
v_gene: TRBV10-1
j_gene: TRBJ2-3
d_gene: -
abundance: -

CDR3aa: CSASVFGQGVDGELFF
CDR3nt: TGCAGTGCTAGTGTCTTCGGGCAGGGGGTTGACGGGGAGCTGTTTTTT
v_gene: TRBV20-1
j_gene: TRBJ2-2
d_gene: TRBD1
abundance: once

CDR3aa: CATSRASGQASNTGELFF
CDR3nt: TGTGCCACCAGCAGAGCGTCGGGACAGGCCTCGAACACCGGGGAGCTGTTTTTT
v_gene: TRBV15
j_gene: TRBJ2-2
d_gene: TRBD1
abundance: -

CDR3aa: CASSVGQQETQYF
CDR3nt: TGTGCCAGCAGCGTGGGACAGCAAGAGACCCAGTACTTC
v_gene: TRBV7-9
j_gene: TRBJ2-5
d_gene: TRBD1
abundance: -

CDR3aa: CSAITANSPLHF
CDR3nt: TGCAGTGCTATAACAGCTAATTCACCCCTCCACTTT
v_gene: TRBV20-1
j_gene: TRBJ1-6
d_gene: -
abundance: -

CDR3aa: CASSSTGIGTQYF
CDR3nt: TGTGCCAGCAGCTCCACGGGGATAGGGACCCAGTACTTC
v_gene: TRBV7-9
j_gene: TRBJ2-5
d_gene: -
abundance: few

CDR3aa: CSADRGDSGNTIYF
CDR3nt: TGCAGTGCTGATAGGGGGGACTCTGGAAACACCATATATTTT
v_gene: TRBV20-1
j_gene: TRBJ1-3
d_gene: -
abundance: -